The 11 T cell receptor beta chains given below trace back to one sample, sequenced in a study of kidney transplant recipient with SARS-CoV-2 infection. TCRdb redid the calling of the reads with MiXCR, one entry per CDR3 protein. Of approximately 240,000 distinct CDR3 sequences listed, 25% to 30% are singletons. The material was a blood sample, obtained at baseline and between days 110 and 120 from a kidney transplant recipient. The receptors were gathered from a young adult male patient who had COVID-19 and was a kidney transplant recipient. Certain T cells may be donor cells from the graft.

The sample holds many counts of this clonotype. The rearrangement links TRBV6-6 to TRBJ1-2; tentatively, D is TRBD1 (5 bases). V lost 5 bases and J 4 bases, leaving 23 bases between the germline ends. The CDR3 is 17 residues long. Germline V lookup: CDR1 MNHNY, CDR2 SVGAGI (reference sequence). Here the CDR3 DNA reads TGTGCCAGCAGTGACTTTACAGGTGGGAGAAAGACCTATGGCTACACCTTC. Protein sequence: CASSDFTGGRKTYGYTF.

This clonotype was found many times. V usage is TRBV12-3 or TRBV12-4 and J usage is TRBJ1-4, with D possibly being TRBD1 (5 bases). This CDR3 contains 14 residues. V was cut by 6 bases and J by 5 bases, with 13 bases left in between. The CDR3: CASSHQGPNEKLFF. The CDR3 nucleotides are TGTGCCAGCAGCCATCAGGGACCCAATGAAAAACTGTTTTTT.

This clonotype has a count of ten or more. The rearrangement links TRBV6-8 to TRBJ1-2; D not resolved. The V gene's germline CDR1 is MNHGY and CDR2 SAAAGT. V lost 5 bases, J lost 4 bases, and 23 bases lay in between. This CDR3 region has 17 residues. CDR3 coding DNA: TGTGCCAGCAGTACGAGGGTACGCTCTAGAAAGACCTATGGCTACACCTTC. Translated: CASSTRVRSRKTYGYTF.

This clonotype was counted ten times or more. In DNA form, the CDR3 reads TGTGCCAGCAGCTGGATGCCAACAAGCAGAAAGACCTATGGCTACACCTTC. Translation gives CASSWMPTSRKTYGYTF. The gene calls are TRBV11-2 and TRBJ1-2; unclear D gene. V was trimmed by 4 bases and J by 4 bases, leaving 22 bases between them. Germline assignment: CDR1 SGHAT and CDR2 FQNNGV. CDR3 length equals 17 residues. The full variable domain, rest sourced from reference TRBV11-2 and TRBJ1-2, is EAGVAQSPRYKIIEKRQSVAFWCNPISGHATLYWYQQILGQGPKLLIQFQNNGVVDDSQLPKDRFSAERLKGVDSTLKIQPAKLEDSAVYLCASSWMPTSRKTYGYTFGSGTRLTVV.

For this clonotype: A much bigger clone sits one base away, suggesting this may be a read error. The chain employs TRBV10-3 and TRBJ1-4; possible D gene TRBD1, 5 bases. CDR1 and CDR2 (germline): ENHRY, SYGVKD. CDR3 size: 16 residues. CDR3 nucleotide sequence: TGTGCCATCAGTGAGTCGAAGGGGCCAACTAATGAAAAACTGTATTTT. This encodes CAISESKGPTNEKLYF.

The CDR3 sequence is CASSVQAGGQETQYF. CDR3 sequence (DNA): TGTGCCAGCAGTGTCCAAGCGGGGGGACAAGAGACCCAGTACTTC. The chain carries TRBV6-4 and TRBJ2-5; TRBD2 agrees at 9 bases. Germline V gives CDR1 MRHNA, CDR2 SNTAGT. The J segment lost 2 bases and the V segment lost 4 bases, leaving 5 bases of the junction unmatched. This CDR3 has 15 amino acids.

Comments on this clonotype: A single base separates this from a much larger clone, so it may be a read error. This chain uses TRBV5-8 with TRBJ1-2; no clear D. The CDR3 runs 16 residues. Between the trimmed V and J ends, which lost 8 bases and 4 bases, there was a span of 24 bases. Germline values: CDR1 SGHTS, CDR2 YDEGEE. CDR3 protein: CARCPAHPRKTYGYTF. For the CDR3, the DNA is TGTGCCAGATGCCCCGCTCATCCACGAAAGACCTATGGCTACACCTTC.

This clonotype was counted ten times or more. V usage is TRBV10-2 and J usage is TRBJ1-5; no reliable D call. CDR1 and CDR2 from the germline V gene are WSHSY and SAAADI. V lost 1 base and J lost 4, with 8 bases in between. The CDR3 is 14 amino acids. CDR3 bases: TGCGCCAGCAGTGAGTGGACCGTGAATCAGCCCCAGCATTTT. It specifies CASSEWTVNQPQHF.

This clonotype showed up many times. As DNA, the CDR3 is TGCGCCAGCAGCTTGCCTAGAGGACGTCGAAAGACCTATGGCTACACCTTC. Amino acid sequence: CASSLPRGRRKTYGYTF. This chain uses TRBV4-3 with TRBJ1-2, with D unclear. The V and J ends lost 5 bases and 4 bases respectively, with 23 bases between them. The length of the CDR3 is 17 residues. CDR1 is LGHNA, CDR2 YSLEER, per germline.

Points on this clonotype: A much bigger clone sits one base away, suggesting this may be a read error. The rearrangement links TRBV6-5 to TRBJ1-2, with a possible D match to TRBD1 (6 bases). From germline, CDR1 is MNHEY and CDR2 SVGAGI. This CDR3 region has 12 residues. The CDR3 region is CTSSPGDYGYTF. Here the CDR3 DNA reads TGTACCAGCAGTCCAGGGGACTATGGCTACACCTTC.

This clonotype occurred many times. The chain recombines TRBV2 with TRBJ1-5; 7 bases agree with TRBD1. Germline lookup yields CDR1 SNHLY and CDR2 FYNNEI. Germline trimming cut 6 bases from V and 3 bases from J; bases unmatched to any gene: 5. This CDR3 spans 14 amino acids. The CDR3 nucleotides read TGTGCCAGCAGAGGGACAGCCCTCAATCAGCCCCAGCATTTT. This encodes CASRGTALNQPQHF.